This T cell receptor (beta chain) is from a study of OX40 agonist ivuxolimab in advanced cancers. As for the study in general: Patients took ivuxolimab, an agonistic anti-OX40 (CD134) antibody.

The data were produced by immunoSEQ multiplex PCR, yet TCRdb's version contains in-frame clones alone and is incomplete. This table has approximately 60,000 clones, roughly 84% appearing once. Deletions cut 0 bases from V and 0 bases from J, with 12 bases between. Germline V lookup: CDR1 MNHEY, CDR2 SVGAGI. The CDR3 loop spans 16 amino acids. This receptor was obtained from an adult with an advanced solid tumor such as melanoma, head and neck, liver or kidney cancer. Material: CD4+ or CD8+ T cells sorted from blood, obtained in a trial of the OX40 agonist ivuxolimab. V usage is TRBV6-5 and J usage is TRBJ2-7, with D possibly TRBD2 on 6 matching bases. The CDR3 region has the DNA TGTGCCAGCAGTTACTCATGGAGGGCCATCTCCTACGAGCAGTACTTC. Protein sequence: CASSYSWRAISYEQYF.